There are many counts of the clone carrying this TCR beta chain. Its antigen remains unidentified. The sample originates from a study of CD8 T cells in ankylosing spondylitis. Findings of the study overall: Disease-linked clones bore a CD8+ phenotype and were relatively rare in peripheral blood. It appeared that ankylosing spondylitis blood was characterized by a TCR beta motif of several highly homologous variants.

TCRdb called the 5' RACE reads again in MiXCR, with one record for every CDR3 protein. Of 200,000 to 250,000 distinct CDR3 sequences in the sample, about 7% were seen once. The CDR3 loop spans 15 amino acids. Germline CDR1 and CDR2: MDHEN and SYDVKM. Trimming shortened V by 3 bases and J by 2 bases, and 14 bases separated the two germline ends. The material sequenced was blood, either unsorted or a sorted T cell fraction (not recorded which). The source of this sequence is a male donor with ankylosing spondylitis. The chain joins TRBV28 to TRBJ2-7; tentatively, D is TRBD2 (6 bases). The CDR3 nucleotides are TGTGCCAGCAGTTTCCCTTCGGCGGGGACCTACGAGCAGTACTTC. Translating it yields CASSFPSAGTYEQYF. The full variable domain, with the rest looked up from reference TRBV28 and TRBJ2-7, is DVKVTQSSRYLVKRTGEKVFLECVQDMDHENMFWYRQDPGLGLRLIYFSYDVKMKEKGDIPEGYSVSREKKERFSLILESASTNQTSMYLCASSFPSAGTYEQYFGPGTRLTVT.